This T cell receptor beta chain was found in a study of control samples from healthy donors and cancer patients. Germline CDR1 LGHDT, CDR2 YNNKEL (reference sequence). The CDR3 has 14 residues. V was clipped by 5 bases and J by 1 base, with 11 bases between them. The repertoire was sequenced with immunoSEQ multiplex PCR; TCRdb's copy has only in-frame clones and lacks some. The sample carries roughly 130,000 clones, under 95% recorded once. The chain employs TRBV3-1 (or the pseudogene TRBV3-2) and TRBJ1-1; D not certain. The TCR was taken from a man aged 18-30 years in good health. The sample comprised blood. CDR3 region: CASSDLPKNTEAFF. DNA for the CDR3: TGTGCCAGCAGCGACCTACCTAAGAACACTGAAGCTTTCTTT.